Presented here are 30 T cell receptor beta chains from one specimen sequenced in a study of cytomegalovirus exposure and HLA in healthy donors. The protocol was immunoSEQ multiplex PCR, while the TCRdb copy is restricted to in-frame clones and leaves out a portion. Of some 130,000 clones in the sample, 89% are singletons; the top ten hold roughly 1.2%. The specimen sequenced was PBMCs. The receptors originated from a woman younger than 35 in good health and CMV-seronegative.

The rearrangement links TRBV5-4 to TRBJ1-1, with 7 bases aligning to TRBD1. Germline V CDR1 and CDR2: SGHNT, YYREEE (reference sequence). The CDR3 extends over 14 amino acids. Germline trimming cut 2 bases from V and 4 bases from J; bases unmatched to any gene: 5. CDR3 DNA sequence: TGTGCCAGCAGCTTTTCGACAGGGCGCACTGAAGCTTTCTTT. Amino acid sequence: CASSFSTGRTEAFF.

This chain connects TRBV6-5 to TRBJ2-5; D possibly corresponds to TRBD1 (5 bases). Germline CDR1 and CDR2: MNHEY and SVGAGI. The ends were cut back, 2 bases at V and 5 bases at J, with 9 bases in the middle. The CDR3 extends over 13 amino acids. In nucleotides, the CDR3 is TGTGCCAGCAGTTACGGCGACAGTGAGACCCAGTACTTC. This translates into CASSYGDSETQYF.

CDR3 residues: CATSRQGAKNTEAFF. The CDR3 coding sequence is TGTGCCACCAGCAGACAGGGGGCGAAGAACACTGAAGCTTTCTTT. The rearrangement links TRBV15 to TRBJ1-1; the match to TRBD1 covers 8 bases. Germline-derived CDR1 and CDR2 are LNHNV and YYDKDF (reference sequence). The V segment lost 2 bases and the J segment 1 base; nucleotides outside the gene matches: 3. This CDR3 region has 15 residues.

This sequence joins TRBV5-1 and TRBJ2-5; 16 nucleotides agree with TRBD2. CDR1 SGHRS and CDR2 YFSETQ come from the germline V gene. V trimming: 2 bases; J trimming: 3 bases; junction bases outside the gene matches: 4. The CDR3 spans 17 residues. The CDR3 DNA reads as TGCGCCAGCAGCTTCGGGACTAGCGGGGGGGCCGAAGAGACCCAGTACTTC. Translated: CASSFGTSGGAEETQYF.

This clone has just a few counts. The rearrangement links TRBV19 to TRBJ1-4; D may be TRBD1 (5 bases). The germline CDR1 and CDR2 sequences are LNHDA and SQIVND (reference sequence). Trimming took off 3 bases at V and 8 bases at J, with 10 bases between the two ends. The CDR3 extends over 13 amino acids. The CDR3 is CASSIGRVEKLFF. CDR3 nucleotides: TGTGCCAGTAGTATCGGCAGGGTCGAAAAACTGTTTTTT.

The chain is built from TRBV5-1 and TRBJ1-5; 8 positions match TRBD1. J was trimmed by 4 bases and V by 2 bases; bases with no gene match: 5. This CDR3 is 15 amino acids long. The germline V gene encodes CDR1 SGHRS and CDR2 YFSETQ. CDR3: CASSLGQGMNQPQHF. CDR3 nucleotide sequence: TGCGCCAGCAGCTTAGGACAGGGAATGAATCAGCCCCAGCATTTT.

The V call is TRBV15, the J call TRBJ2-5, with D maybe TRBD1 (5 bases). Trimming cost V 0 bases and J 4 bases, with 12 bases left between them. The CDR3 runs 15 residues. Germline V gene data show CDR1 as LNHNV and CDR2 as YYDKDF (reference sequence). CDR3 amino acids: CATSRDTGQGETQYF. The CDR3 coding sequence is TGTGCCACCAGCAGAGATACCGGGCAGGGAGAGACCCAGTACTTC.

The chain combines TRBV11-2 with TRBJ2-7; a weak D match, TRBD1 (5 bases). CDR1 is SGHAT, CDR2 FQNNGV, per germline. Trimming cost V 1 base and J 1 base, with 8 bases left between them. The CDR3 totals 14 residues. CDR3 DNA: TGTGCCAGCAGCTTAGGGCCAGGGTCCTACGAGCAGTACTTC. It yields the protein CASSLGPGSYEQYF. Filled out from reference TRBV11-2 and TRBJ2-7, the complete variable domain reads EAGVAQSPRYKIIEKRQSVAFWCNPISGHATLYWYQQILGQGPKLLIQFQNNGVVDDSQLPKDRFSAERLKGVDSTLKIQPAKLEDSAVYLCASSLGPGSYEQYFGPGTRLTVT.

By proportion, this clone is medium-sized (0.01 to 0.1%). This sequence joins TRBV6-1 and TRBJ2-3; D uncertain. The CDR3 length is 12 residues. V lost 10 bases, J lost 5 bases, and 13 bases lay in between. CDR1 and CDR2 (germline): MNHNS, SASEGT. The CDR3 nucleotides are TGTGCCACCGCGACTTCTATAGATACGCAGTATTTT. Its protein is CATATSIDTQYF.

The rearrangement uses TRBV19 and TRBJ1-5, with 9 bases matching TRBD1. CDR1 and CDR2 (germline): LNHDA, SQIVND (reference sequence). J lost 5 bases, V lost 8 bases, and 4 bases had no gene match. The CDR3 covers 13 residues. CDR3 nucleotides: TGTGCCAGTGACAGGGGGGCGGATCAGCCCCAGCATTTT. Protein sequence: CASDRGADQPQHF.

This chain connects TRBV19 to TRBJ2-4, with 7 bases lining up with TRBD2. The CDR3 length is 13 residues. J was trimmed by 5 bases and V by 9 bases; bases with no gene match: 7. Germline-derived CDR1 and CDR2 are LNHDA and SQIVND (reference sequence). The CDR3: CASRPRGENIQYF. The CDR3 DNA is TGTGCCAGCCGCCCTCGGGGGGAAAACATTCAGTACTTC.

This clone was detected a few times. The chain recombines TRBV6-6 with TRBJ1-2, with D maybe TRBD1 (6 bases). This CDR3 spans 13 amino acids. Per germline, CDR1 MNHNY and CDR2 SVGAGI (reference sequence). Trimming left V 6 bases short and J 6 bases short, with 14 bases between. DNA of the CDR3: TGTGCCAGCAGAGCGGGACATCCCCATGGCTACACCTTC. This sequence encodes CASRAGHPHGYTF.

The V gene is TRBV2, the J gene TRBJ1-6; 7 positions agree with TRBD1. Germline assignment: CDR1 SNHLY and CDR2 FYNNEI. The CDR3 consists of 15 residues. The junction had 11 bases not matched to a gene; V was cut back by 6 bases and J by 9 bases. CDR3 sequence (DNA): TGTGCCAGCAGGGACCGGGACAGCTTCTTTTCACCCCTCCACTTT. The encoded protein is CASRDRDSFFSPLHF.

The rearrangement joins TRBV27 to TRBJ1-5, with a possible D match to TRBD1 (6 bases). With 4 bases removed from V and 9 bases from J, the gap between germline ends came to 22 bases. The germline V gene encodes CDR1 MNHEY and CDR2 SMNVEV (reference sequence). This CDR3 contains 16 residues. CDR3 sequence reads: CASSSPAYRVQWPQHF. The CDR3 nucleotides are TGTGCCAGCAGTTCCCCGGCCTACAGGGTACAGTGGCCCCAGCATTTT.

This rearrangement joins TRBV10-1 to TRBJ2-3; D possibly corresponds to TRBD2 (5 bases). From germline, CDR1 is WNHNN and CDR2 SYGVQD (reference sequence). Deletions cut 0 bases from V and 10 bases from J, with 17 bases between. The CDR3 is 15 residues long. In DNA form, the CDR3 reads TGCGCCAGCAGTGAGTCAGCGGAGGTCGGTAGTGCGCAGTATTTT. It specifies CASSESAEVGSAQYF.

This chain connects TRBV5-4 to TRBJ2-3; D perhaps matches TRBD1 (6 bases). This CDR3 is built from 14 residues. Germline CDR1 is SGHNT and CDR2 is YYREEE (reference sequence). V was shortened by 0 bases and J by 6 bases, with 11 bases between the two germline ends. The CDR3 coding sequence is TGTGCCAGCAGCTTGGAAGGGGGATGGGATACGCAGTATTTT. It specifies CASSLEGGWDTQYF.

The V call is TRBV6-6, the J call TRBJ1-1; D gene uncertain. CDR1 is MNHNY, CDR2 SVGAGI, per germline (reference sequence). Trimming shortened V by 0 bases and J by 1 base, and 3 bases separated the two germline ends. The CDR3 loop spans 13 amino acids. The CDR3 region has the DNA TGTGCCAGCAGTTACTCGGCGAACACTGAAGCTTTCTTT. Protein product: CASSYSANTEAFF.

The chain carries TRBV4-2 and TRBJ1-4, with 9 nucleotides matching TRBD1. J lost 7 bases, V lost 1 base, and 4 bases had no gene match. This CDR3 is 15 amino acids long. Germline V gene lookup returns CDR1 LGHNA and CDR2 YNFKEQ. The CDR3 is CASSQVETGGEKLFF. The CDR3 nucleotides read TGTGCCAGCAGCCAAGTTGAGACAGGGGGTGAAAAACTGTTTTTT.

This clone was picked up one time. The chain joins TRBV4-1 to TRBJ1-1; 7 nucleotides match TRBD1. The CDR3 sequence is 15 residues long. With 3 bases clipped from V and 0 bases from J, the junction kept 4 bases outside the gene matches. CDR1 and CDR2 (germline): MGHRA, YSYEKL. The CDR3 region is CASSQIQGVNTEAFF. As DNA, the CDR3 is TGCGCCAGCAGCCAGATCCAGGGGGTGAACACTGAAGCTTTCTTT.

The gene calls are TRBV5-4 and TRBJ2-7; TRBD2 matches at 12 bases. J gave up 0 bases and V 0 bases, and 4 bases lay outside the gene matches. The CDR3 totals 17 residues. Germline lookup yields CDR1 SGHNT and CDR2 YYREEE (reference sequence). Here the CDR3 DNA reads TGTGCCAGCAGCTTGGGACTAGCGGGGGTAAACTCCTACGAGCAGTACTTC. Protein sequence: CASSLGLAGVNSYEQYF.

This rearrangement joins TRBV5-1 to TRBJ2-1; TRBD2 aligns across 9 bases. The V segment lost 0 bases and the J segment 8 bases; nucleotides outside the gene matches: 6. CDR1 SGHRS and CDR2 YFSETQ come from the germline V gene. This CDR3 has 15 residues. CDR3 protein: CASSLVSGGYDEQFF. The DNA for the CDR3 is TGCGCCAGCAGCTTGGTAAGCGGGGGGTACGATGAGCAGTTCTTC.

Details on this clone: One end of the junction fails to match germline, which may point to a read error. The rearrangement links TRBV18 to TRBJ2-5; TRBD2 might be the D (6 bases). The CDR3 spans 15 residues. CDR1 and CDR2 (germline): KGHSH, LQKENI. The CDR3 reads CASSPPGEYQETQYF. CDR3 in DNA: TGTGCCAGCTCTCCACCGGGAGAGTACCAAGAGACCCAGTACTTC.

The chain uses TRBV4-1 and TRBJ2-7; 9 nucleotides line up with TRBD1. Germline assignment: CDR1 MGHRA and CDR2 YSYEKL. CDR3 length: 14 residues. Trimming cost V 3 bases and J 7 bases; bases outside gene matches: 7. The CDR3 loop is CASSHLQGAYEQYF. As DNA, the CDR3 is TGCGCCAGCAGCCATTTACAGGGGGCGTATGAGCAGTACTTC.

The CDR3 reads CASSSLGGGGYTF. DNA for the CDR3: TGCGCCAGCAGCTCTCTTGGGGGGGGCGGCTACACCTTC. This chain joins TRBV4-1 and TRBJ1-2, with D perhaps TRBD1 (6 bases). The CDR3 consists of 13 residues. With 5 bases removed from V and 8 bases from J, the gap between germline ends came to 15 bases. Germline V lookup: CDR1 MGHRA, CDR2 YSYEKL.

This clone was detected a few times. The chain links TRBV6-1 to TRBJ2-7; TRBD1 might be the D (6 bases). This CDR3 has 13 amino acids. Trimming pared 11 bases from V and 2 bases from J, leaving 16 bases between. Germline V gene sequence: CDR1 MNHNS, CDR2 SASEGT. The CDR3 sequence is CAGKQGPTYEQYF. CDR3 coding DNA: TGTGCCGGTAAACAGGGTCCAACCTACGAGCAGTACTTC.

CDR3 residues: CASSMLPPSVAGAYNEQFF. The DNA of the CDR3 is TGTGCCAGTAGTATGCTTCCCCCTTCAGTAGCGGGGGCCTACAATGAGCAGTTCTTC. V gene TRBV19 combines with J gene TRBJ2-1; 9 bases fit TRBD2. This CDR3 has 19 residues. V lost 3 bases to trimming and J lost 2 bases; unmatched junction nucleotides: 14. Per germline, CDR1 LNHDA and CDR2 SQIVND (reference sequence).

This chain uses TRBV7-9 with TRBJ2-1; D gene unclear. The V end was cut by 4 bases, the J end by 9 bases, with 13 bases between. This CDR3 contains 13 residues. CDR1 SEHNR and CDR2 FQNEAQ come from the germline V gene (reference sequence). The CDR3 nucleotides are TGTGCCAGCAGCTCAACCCTAAAAACTGAGCAGTTCTTC. It specifies CASSSTLKTEQFF.

J is TRBJ1-3 and V is TRBV19; no definite D call. Trimming took 6 bases from V and 0 from J, leaving 9 bases between them. Germline-derived CDR1 and CDR2 are LNHDA and SQIVND (reference sequence). The CDR3 consists of 14 residues. The CDR3 region is CASRPDYSGNTIYF. CDR3 nucleotide sequence: TGTGCCAGTAGGCCCGACTACTCTGGAAACACCATATATTTT.

This clone was observed a single time. V usage is TRBV20-1 and J usage is TRBJ2-1, with a weak D call TRBD2 (6 bases). The CDR3 loop spans 10 amino acids. V was pared by 0 bases and J by 16 bases, with 10 bases between. Germline assignment: CDR1 DFQATT and CDR2 SNEGSKA (reference sequence). CDR3 residues: CSARDGDFFF. The CDR3 DNA is TGCAGTGCTAGAGACGGGGACTTTTTCTTC.

A single count supports this clone. This chain links TRBV9 with TRBJ2-2; D is uncertain. The CDR3 is 13 residues long. The V end lost 3 bases, the J end lost 1 base, and 4 bases lay between the germline ends. CDR1 and CDR2 from the germline V gene are SGDLS and YYNGEE. The CDR3 region is CASSAMNTGELFF. Written as DNA, the CDR3 is TGTGCCAGCAGCGCAATGAACACCGGGGAGCTGTTTTTT.